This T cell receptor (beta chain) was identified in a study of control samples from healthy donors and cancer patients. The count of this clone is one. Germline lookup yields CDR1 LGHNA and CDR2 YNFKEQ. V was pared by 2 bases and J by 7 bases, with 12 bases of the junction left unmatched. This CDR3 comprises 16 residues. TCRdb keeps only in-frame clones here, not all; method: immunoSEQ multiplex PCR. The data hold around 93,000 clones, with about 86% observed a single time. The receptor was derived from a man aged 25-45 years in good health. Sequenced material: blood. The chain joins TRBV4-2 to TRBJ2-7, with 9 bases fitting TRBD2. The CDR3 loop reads CASSQSLASAGGEQYF. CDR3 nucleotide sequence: TGTGCCAGCAGCCAAAGCCTAGCCTCGGCGGGAGGGGAGCAGTACTTC.